The following is a T cell receptor beta chain sequence with its context. Its antigen is not known. This entry belongs to a study of T cells in Graves' hyperthyroidism and ophthalmopathy. Findings and caveats of the study: Most thyroid clonotypes expanded above 0.001 were also detected in blood. Ophthalmopathy was separated from stable hyperthyroidism by a 13 V-J model.

TCR beta CDR3 regions were amplified from RNA. The study used the HTBI primer set for a first-round RT-PCR of the TCR CDR3. TCRdb recomputed calls from the multiplex PCR reads with MiXCR, one row per CDR3 protein. The sample includes around 600,000 distinct CDR3 sequences, roughly 14% seen only once; the top ten take roughly an eighth. The trim removed 6 bases at V and 7 bases at J, leaving 8 bases unmatched. Germline V gives CDR1 MNHNS, CDR2 SASEGT. This CDR3 has 15 residues. Uncontrolled infection, other autoimmune disease, pregnancy and lactation each barred patients from inclusion. From 9 to 10 ml of fresh peripheral blood, PBMCs were isolated.

The V gene is TRBV6-1, the J gene TRBJ2-2; 10 positions match TRBD1. This TCR came from a woman aged 45-60 years with Graves' ophthalmopathy. Input material: blood. CDR3 sequence: CASRPGTGVVGELFF. CDR3 sequence (DNA): TGTGCCAGCAGACCCGGGACAGGGGTTGTCGGGGAGCTGTTTTTT.